Listed here are 5 T cell receptor beta chains from one sample, sequenced in a study of blood T cell repertoires in COVID-19. Sequencing was performed with immunoSEQ multiplex PCR; in TCRdb, only in-frame clones are kept and a portion is missing. The table has around 230,000 clones, about nine tenths seen once. The sample consisted of peripheral blood. The receptor set was obtained from a man aged 30 to 45 who had recovered from COVID-19.

The V and J genes are TRBV30 and TRBJ2-3; TRBD2 is a possible D gene (5 bases). Per germline, CDR1 GTSNPN and CDR2 SVGIG (reference sequence). V lost 4 bases to trimming and J lost 10 bases, with 21 bases between them. The CDR3 has 14 residues. CDR3 nucleotides: TGTGCCTGGAAGACCCCACCTATCGGGCGGGCGCAGTATTTT. This translates into CAWKTPPIGRAQYF.

The V gene is TRBV30, the J gene TRBJ2-1; maybe TRBD2 (5 bases). The ends were cut back, 3 bases at V and 0 bases at J, with 21 bases in the middle. This CDR3 is built from 18 residues. Per germline, CDR1 GTSNPN and CDR2 SVGIG (reference sequence). Here the CDR3 reads CAWSFPGKKRSSYNEQFF. In nucleotides, the CDR3 is TGTGCCTGGAGCTTCCCGGGGAAGAAGCGGAGCTCCTACAATGAGCAGTTCTTC.

The chain links TRBV27 to TRBJ2-2, with 8 bases identical to TRBD1. This CDR3 spans 14 amino acids. Germline V lookup: CDR1 MNHEY, CDR2 SMNVEV (reference sequence). The ends lost 5 bases at V and 4 bases at J; junction bases unmatched: 3. CDR3 in amino acids: CASSPDRVTGELFF. In DNA, the CDR3 is TGTGCCAGCAGTCCGGACAGGGTCACCGGGGAGCTGTTTTTT.

The rearrangement uses TRBV6-5 and TRBJ2-5, with D uncertain. The CDR3 runs to 13 residues. Looked up from germline, CDR1 is MNHEY and CDR2 is SVGAGI. Trimming took 2 bases from V and 3 from J, leaving 7 bases between them. The DNA for the CDR3 is TGTGCCAGCAGTTACGGGCGAGAAGAGACCCAGTACTTC. It translates to CASSYGREETQYF.

The CDR3 DNA follows: TGTGCCAGCAGCTTCTACGAGGAGCTGTTTTTT. Encoded protein: CASSFYEELFF. The V call is TRBV7-2, the J call TRBJ2-2, with D hard to call. V lost 3 bases to trimming and J lost 10 bases, with 6 bases between them. Germline loops: CDR1 SGHTA, CDR2 FQGNSA. The CDR3 is 11 amino acids.